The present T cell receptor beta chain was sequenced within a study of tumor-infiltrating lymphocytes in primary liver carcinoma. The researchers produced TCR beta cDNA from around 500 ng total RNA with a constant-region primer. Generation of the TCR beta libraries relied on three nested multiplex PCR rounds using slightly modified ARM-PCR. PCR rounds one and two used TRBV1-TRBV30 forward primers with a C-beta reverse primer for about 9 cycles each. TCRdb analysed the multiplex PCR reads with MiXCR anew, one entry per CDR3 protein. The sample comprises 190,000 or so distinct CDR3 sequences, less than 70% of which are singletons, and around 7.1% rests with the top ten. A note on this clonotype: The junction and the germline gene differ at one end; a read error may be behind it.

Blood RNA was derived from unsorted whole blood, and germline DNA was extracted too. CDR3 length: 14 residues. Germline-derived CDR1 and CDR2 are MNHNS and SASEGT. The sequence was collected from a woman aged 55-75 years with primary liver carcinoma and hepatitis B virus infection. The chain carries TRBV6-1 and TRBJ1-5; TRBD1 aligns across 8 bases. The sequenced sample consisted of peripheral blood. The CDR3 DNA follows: TGTGCCAGCCGGACAGGGCTCGGCAATCAGCACCAGCATTTT. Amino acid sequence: CASRTGLGNQHQHF.